Given below is one T cell receptor (beta chain) in context. What it recognizes is unknown. Trimming took 5 bases from V and 6 from J; bases not matched to a gene: 15. The CDR3 has 16 amino acids. Germline CDR1 reads LGHNA; CDR2 reads YNFKEQ. Alongside a J-beta primer mix, a sample-barcoded 5' primer served in a second PCR lasting roughly 7 to 11 cycles. A 12-random-nucleotide template-switch adaptor tagged each cDNA molecule. Every sample gave at least 2.5 million paired-end reads containing CDR3. Each CDR3 protein gets one entry after TCRdb re-called the 5' RACE reads with MiXCR. Here the sample spans roughly 1,700,000 distinct CDR3 sequences, about 28% being singletons. The data derive from a study of blood T cells in healthy people across ages. Findings of the study overall: Compared with aged donors, long-lived donors showed fewer expanded clones, suggesting selection.

The chain links TRBV4-2 to TRBJ1-1, with 7 positions matching TRBD1. The TCR was taken from a woman younger than 45 in good health. The sequenced sample was blood. The CDR3 nucleotides read TGTGCCAGCAGCGCACCCCCACAGGGGAGTTCCGCTGAAGCTTTCTTT. Translated: CASSAPPQGSSAEAFF.